Listed below are T cell receptor beta chains from one sample, sequenced in a study of T cells in Graves' hyperthyroidism and ophthalmopathy. TCRdb recomputed calls from the multiplex PCR reads with MiXCR, one row per CDR3 protein. The table includes hundreds of thousands of distinct CDR3 sequences, around a sixth detected once. Material: blood. Source of these receptors: a woman aged 18-35 years with Graves' hyperthyroidism. CDR3s include the opening cysteine and the closing phenylalanine or tryptophan. The D gene is left open where the match is weak. A row's size may be missing; if present it is once, few, many or a size class.

clone size: NA; V gene: TRBV7-2; J gene: TRBJ2-7; D gene: TRBD2; CDR3 DNA: TGTGCCAGCAGCTCCGGACTAGCGGATCCCTACGAGCAGTACTTC; CDR3 protein: CASSSGLADPYEQYF
clone size: many; V gene: TRBV11-2; J gene: TRBJ2-7; D gene: TRBD2; CDR3 DNA: TGTGCCAGCAGCTTAATCCTAGCGGGAGGGAGTACCTACGAGCAGTACTTC; CDR3 protein: CASSLILAGGSTYEQYF
clone size: NA; V gene: TRBV19; J gene: TRBJ2-2; D gene: NA; CDR3 DNA: TGTGCCAGTAGTGTGGGGGATATAGACACCGGGGAGCTGTTTTTT; CDR3 protein: CASSVGDIDTGELFF
clone size: NA; V gene: TRBV28; J gene: TRBJ1-2; D gene: TRBD1; CDR3 DNA: TGTGCCAGCAGTGTTATCTCTCCAGGGGGGAACTATGGCTACACCTTC; CDR3 protein: CASSVISPGGNYGYTF
clone size: few; V gene: TRBV5-1; J gene: TRBJ1-2; D gene: NA; CDR3 DNA: TGCGCCAGCAGCCCGGGACGGGAGATCTATGGCTACACCTTC; CDR3 protein: CASSPGREIYGYTF
clone size: NA; V gene: TRBV30; J gene: TRBJ2-1; D gene: TRBD2; CDR3 DNA: TGTGCCTGGATAGCGGGACATGAGCAGTTCTTC; CDR3 protein: CAWIAGHEQFF
clone size: many; V gene: TRBV7-3; J gene: TRBJ2-3; D gene: NA; CDR3 DNA: TGTGCCAGCAGCTTATCTCGGGGGCCCACAGATACGCAGTATTTT; CDR3 protein: CASSLSRGPTDTQYF
clone size: few; V gene: TRBV20-1; J gene: TRBJ2-3; D gene: NA; CDR3 DNA: TGCAGTGCTAGTTCGGGGGCCGACACAGATACGCAGTATTTT; CDR3 protein: CSASSGADTDTQYF
clone size: NA; V gene: TRBV20-1; J gene: TRBJ1-2; D gene: NA; CDR3 DNA: TGCAGTGCTAGAGGTGGGGGTAACTATGGCTACACCTTC; CDR3 protein: CSARGGGNYGYTF
clone size: NA; V gene: TRBV28; J gene: TRBJ1-2; D gene: TRBD1; CDR3 DNA: TGTGCCAGCAGTTTCGGACAGGGTTCCGGTGGCTACACCTTC; CDR3 protein: CASSFGQGSGGYTF
clone size: NA; V gene: TRBV5-1; J gene: TRBJ1-1; D gene: NA; CDR3 DNA: TGCGCCAGCAGCTTTCAGACGGACGCGAGCTTAGTGAACACTGAAGCTTTCTTT; CDR3 protein: CASSFQTDASLVNTEAFF
clone size: many; V gene: TRBV4-1; J gene: TRBJ1-4; D gene: NA; CDR3 DNA: TGCGCCAGCAGCCAAGAGGGGGGGCGAGGGGAAAAACTGTTTTTT; CDR3 protein: CASSQEGGRGEKLFF
clone size: few; V gene: TRBV5-6; J gene: TRBJ2-7; D gene: NA; CDR3 DNA: TGTGCCAGCAGCTTAGGGACCTACTTCGAGCAGTACTTC; CDR3 protein: CASSLGTYFEQYF
clone size: few; V gene: TRBV15; J gene: TRBJ2-7; D gene: NA; CDR3 DNA: TGTGCCACCAGCAGAGACGACGAGCAGTACTTC; CDR3 protein: CATSRDDEQYF
clone size: many; V gene: TRBV30; J gene: TRBJ1-2; D gene: NA; CDR3 DNA: TGTGCCTGGAGACAGGGCTATCATGGCTACACCTTC; CDR3 protein: CAWRQGYHGYTF